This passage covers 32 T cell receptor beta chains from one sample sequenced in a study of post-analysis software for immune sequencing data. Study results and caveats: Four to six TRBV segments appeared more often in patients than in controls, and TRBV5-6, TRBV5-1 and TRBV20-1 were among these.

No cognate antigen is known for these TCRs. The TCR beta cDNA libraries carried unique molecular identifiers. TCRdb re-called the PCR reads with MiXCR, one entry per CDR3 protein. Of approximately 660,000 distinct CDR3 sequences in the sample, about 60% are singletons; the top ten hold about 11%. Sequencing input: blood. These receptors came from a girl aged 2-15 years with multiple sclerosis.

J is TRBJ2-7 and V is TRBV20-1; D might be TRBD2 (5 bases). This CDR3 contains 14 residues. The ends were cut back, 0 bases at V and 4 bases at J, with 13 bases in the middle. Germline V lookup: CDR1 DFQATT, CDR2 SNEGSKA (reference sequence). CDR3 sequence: CSARDRGLGYEQYF. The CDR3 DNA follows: TGCAGTGCTAGAGATCGGGGTCTGGGATACGAGCAGTACTTC.

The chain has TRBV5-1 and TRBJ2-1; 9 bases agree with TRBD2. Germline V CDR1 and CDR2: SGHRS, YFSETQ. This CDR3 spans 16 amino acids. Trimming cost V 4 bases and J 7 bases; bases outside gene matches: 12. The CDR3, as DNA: TGCGCCAGCAGCCCCGAACTAGCGGGCCTCACAAATGAGCAGTTCTTC. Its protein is CASSPELAGLTNEQFF.

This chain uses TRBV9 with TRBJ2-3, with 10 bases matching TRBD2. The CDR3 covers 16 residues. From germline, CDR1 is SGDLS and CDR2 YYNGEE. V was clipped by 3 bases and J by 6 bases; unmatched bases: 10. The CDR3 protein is CASSATVAGGWDTQYF. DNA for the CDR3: TGTGCCAGCAGCGCAACCGTAGCGGGAGGATGGGATACGCAGTATTTT.

The CDR3 DNA is TGCGCCAGCAGCTTGGGGACAGGGTTAGACGAGCAGTACTTC. It codes for CASSLGTGLDEQYF. The chain has TRBV5-1 and TRBJ2-7; 8 nucleotides agree with TRBD1. This CDR3 contains 14 residues. Losses at the gene ends were 0 bases for V and 5 bases for J; bases not matched to a gene: 4. CDR1 and CDR2 from the germline V gene are SGHRS and YFSETQ.

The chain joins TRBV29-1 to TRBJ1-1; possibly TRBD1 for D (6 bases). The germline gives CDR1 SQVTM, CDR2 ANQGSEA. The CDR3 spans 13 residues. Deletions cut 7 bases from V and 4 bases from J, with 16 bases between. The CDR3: CSAPRGQGTEAFF. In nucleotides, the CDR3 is TGCAGCGCTCCGCGGGGGCAGGGCACTGAAGCTTTCTTT.

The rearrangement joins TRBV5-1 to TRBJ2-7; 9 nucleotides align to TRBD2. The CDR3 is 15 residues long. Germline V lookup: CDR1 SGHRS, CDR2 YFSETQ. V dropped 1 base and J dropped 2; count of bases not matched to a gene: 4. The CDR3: CASSLQSSGTYEQYF. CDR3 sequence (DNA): TGCGCCAGCAGCTTGCAGTCTAGCGGGACCTACGAGCAGTACTTC.

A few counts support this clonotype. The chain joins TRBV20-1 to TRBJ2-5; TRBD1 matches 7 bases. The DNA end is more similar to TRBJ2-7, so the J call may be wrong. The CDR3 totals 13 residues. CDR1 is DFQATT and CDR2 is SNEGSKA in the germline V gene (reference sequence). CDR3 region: CSVKGDRPYEQYF. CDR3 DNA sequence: TGCAGTGTCAAGGGGGACAGACCCTACGAGCAGTACTTC.

CDR3 loop: CASSLDRVGSNQPQHF. The CDR3 DNA is TGTGCCAGCTCACTGGACAGGGTGGGAAGCAATCAGCCCCAGCATTTT. The chain is built from TRBV18 and TRBJ1-5; 8 bases line up with TRBD1. V lost 4 bases and J lost 1; bases outside the gene matches: 6. This CDR3 is 16 amino acids long. CDR1 and CDR2 (germline): KGHSH, LQKENI.

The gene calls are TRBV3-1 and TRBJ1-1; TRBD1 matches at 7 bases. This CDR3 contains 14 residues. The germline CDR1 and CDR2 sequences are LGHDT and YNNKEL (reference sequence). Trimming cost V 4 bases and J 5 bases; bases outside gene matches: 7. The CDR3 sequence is CASSRGPTGTEAFF. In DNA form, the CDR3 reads TGTGCCAGCAGCCGAGGCCCGACAGGGACTGAAGCTTTCTTT.

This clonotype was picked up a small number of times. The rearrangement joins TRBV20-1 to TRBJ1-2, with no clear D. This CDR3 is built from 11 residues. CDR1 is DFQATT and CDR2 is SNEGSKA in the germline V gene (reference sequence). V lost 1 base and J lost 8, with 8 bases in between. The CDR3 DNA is TGCAGTGCTAGAGGAGGTCGAGGCTACACCTTC. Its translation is CSARGGRGYTF.

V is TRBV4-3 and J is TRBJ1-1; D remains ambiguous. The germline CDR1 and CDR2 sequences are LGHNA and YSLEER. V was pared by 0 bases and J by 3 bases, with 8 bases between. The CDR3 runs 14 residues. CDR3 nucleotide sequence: TGCGCCAGCAGCCAAGATCGAGTCTACACTGAAGCTTTCTTT. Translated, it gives CASSQDRVYTEAFF.

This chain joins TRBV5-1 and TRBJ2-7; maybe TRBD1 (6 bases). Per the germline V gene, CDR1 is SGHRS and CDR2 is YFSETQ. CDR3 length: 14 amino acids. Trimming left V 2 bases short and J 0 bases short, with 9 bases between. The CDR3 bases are TGCGCCAGCAGCTTCGGGACACACTCCTACGAGCAGTACTTC. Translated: CASSFGTHSYEQYF.

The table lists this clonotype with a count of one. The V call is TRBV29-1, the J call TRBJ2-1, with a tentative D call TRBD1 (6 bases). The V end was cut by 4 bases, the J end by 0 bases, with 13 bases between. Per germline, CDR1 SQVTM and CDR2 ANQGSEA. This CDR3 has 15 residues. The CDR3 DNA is TGCAGCGTTGGCACAGACAGGAGCTCCTACAATGAGCAGTTCTTC. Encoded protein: CSVGTDRSSYNEQFF.

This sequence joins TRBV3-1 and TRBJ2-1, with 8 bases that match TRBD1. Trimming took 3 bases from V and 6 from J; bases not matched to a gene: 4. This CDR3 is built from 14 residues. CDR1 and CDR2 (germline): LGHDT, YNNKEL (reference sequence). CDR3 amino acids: CASSHRGQRNEQFF. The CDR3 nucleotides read TGTGCCAGCAGCCACAGGGGGCAGCGCAATGAGCAGTTCTTC.

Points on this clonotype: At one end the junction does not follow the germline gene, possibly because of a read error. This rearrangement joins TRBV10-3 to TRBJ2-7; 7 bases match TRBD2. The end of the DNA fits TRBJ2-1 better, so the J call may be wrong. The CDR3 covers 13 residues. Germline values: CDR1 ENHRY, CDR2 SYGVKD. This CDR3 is CTIAREDDNEQFF. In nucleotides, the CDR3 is TGTACCATCGCCCGGGAGGACGACAATGAGCAGTTCTTC.

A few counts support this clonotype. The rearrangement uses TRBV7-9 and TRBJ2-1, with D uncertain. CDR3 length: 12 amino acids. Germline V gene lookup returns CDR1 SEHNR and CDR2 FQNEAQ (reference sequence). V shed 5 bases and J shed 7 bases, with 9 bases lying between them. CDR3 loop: CASSEDWNEQFF. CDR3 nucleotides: TGTGCCAGCAGCGAAGATTGGAATGAGCAGTTCTTC.

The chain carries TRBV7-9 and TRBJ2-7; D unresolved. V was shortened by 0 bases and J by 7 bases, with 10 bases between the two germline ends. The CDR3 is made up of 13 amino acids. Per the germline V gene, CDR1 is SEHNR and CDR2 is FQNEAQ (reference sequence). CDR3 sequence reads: CASSLAVGLEQYF. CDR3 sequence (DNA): TGTGCCAGCAGCTTAGCGGTAGGGCTTGAGCAGTACTTC.

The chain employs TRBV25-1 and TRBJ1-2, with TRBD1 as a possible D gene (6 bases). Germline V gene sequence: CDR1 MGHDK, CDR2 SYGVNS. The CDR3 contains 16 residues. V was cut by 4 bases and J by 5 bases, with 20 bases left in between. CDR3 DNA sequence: TGTGCCAGCAGTGGAAGGACAGCGCCGGGGAAATATGGCTACACCTTC. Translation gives CASSGRTAPGKYGYTF.

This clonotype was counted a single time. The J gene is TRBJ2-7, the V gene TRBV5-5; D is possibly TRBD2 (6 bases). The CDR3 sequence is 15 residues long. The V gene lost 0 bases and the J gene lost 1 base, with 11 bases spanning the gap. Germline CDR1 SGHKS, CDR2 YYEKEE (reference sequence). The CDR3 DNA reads TGTGCCAGCAGCTTGGTACCCGGGACTTCCTACGAGCAGTACTTC. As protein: CASSLVPGTSYEQYF.

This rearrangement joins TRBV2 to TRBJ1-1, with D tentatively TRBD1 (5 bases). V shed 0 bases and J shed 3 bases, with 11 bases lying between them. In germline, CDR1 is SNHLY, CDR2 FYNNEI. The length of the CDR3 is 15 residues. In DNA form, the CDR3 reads TGTGCCAGCAGTGAAGCCAATCAGGGTTACACTGAAGCTTTCTTT. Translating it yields CASSEANQGYTEAFF.

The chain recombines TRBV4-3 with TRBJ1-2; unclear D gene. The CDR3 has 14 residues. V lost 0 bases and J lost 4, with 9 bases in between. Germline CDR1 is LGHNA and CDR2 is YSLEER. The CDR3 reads CASSQDSGIYGYTF. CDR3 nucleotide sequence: TGCGCCAGCAGCCAAGATAGTGGCATCTATGGCTACACCTTC.

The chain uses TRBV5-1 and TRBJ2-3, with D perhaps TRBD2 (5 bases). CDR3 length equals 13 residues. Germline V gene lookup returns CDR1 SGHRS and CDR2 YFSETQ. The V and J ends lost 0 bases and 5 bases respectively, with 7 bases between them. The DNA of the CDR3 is TGCGCCAGCAGCTTGGCCGAGGGAGATACGCAGTATTTT. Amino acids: CASSLAEGDTQYF.

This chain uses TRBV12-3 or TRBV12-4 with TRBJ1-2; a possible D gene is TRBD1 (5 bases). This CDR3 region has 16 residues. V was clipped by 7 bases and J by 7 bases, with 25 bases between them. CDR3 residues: CASTFDEPALGGGYTF. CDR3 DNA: TGTGCCAGCACCTTTGACGAACCGGCTTTGGGGGGTGGCTACACCTTC.

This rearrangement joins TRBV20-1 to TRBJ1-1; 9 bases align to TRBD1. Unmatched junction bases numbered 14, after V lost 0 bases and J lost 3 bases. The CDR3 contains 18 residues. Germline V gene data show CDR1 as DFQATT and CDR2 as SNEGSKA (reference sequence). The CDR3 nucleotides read TGCAGTGCTAGAGACCCGGGACAGGGTAACCGGCAGGACACTGAAGCTTTCTTT. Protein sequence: CSARDPGQGNRQDTEAFF.

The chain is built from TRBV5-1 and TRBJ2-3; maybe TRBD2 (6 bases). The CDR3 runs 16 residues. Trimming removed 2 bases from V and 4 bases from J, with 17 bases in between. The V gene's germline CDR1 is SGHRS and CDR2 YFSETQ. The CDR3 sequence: CASSFVGGVGPDTQYF. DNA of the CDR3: TGCGCCAGCAGCTTTGTGGGGGGTGTCGGTCCAGATACGCAGTATTTT.

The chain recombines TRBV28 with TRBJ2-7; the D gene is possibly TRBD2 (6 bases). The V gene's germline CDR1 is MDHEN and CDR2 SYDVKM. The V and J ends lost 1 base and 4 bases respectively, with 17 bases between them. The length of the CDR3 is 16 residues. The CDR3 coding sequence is TGTGCCAGCAGTTTATTTCCCGCGGGGAGTGAATACGAGCAGTACTTC. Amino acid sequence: CASSLFPAGSEYEQYF.

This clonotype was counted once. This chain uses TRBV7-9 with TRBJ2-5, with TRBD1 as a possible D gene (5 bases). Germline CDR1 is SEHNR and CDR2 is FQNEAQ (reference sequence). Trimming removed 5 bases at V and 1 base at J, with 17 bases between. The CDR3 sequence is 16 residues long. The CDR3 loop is CASSTGVGVPQETQYF. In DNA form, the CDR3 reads TGTGCCAGCAGCACTGGGGTAGGGGTCCCCCAAGAGACCCAGTACTTC.

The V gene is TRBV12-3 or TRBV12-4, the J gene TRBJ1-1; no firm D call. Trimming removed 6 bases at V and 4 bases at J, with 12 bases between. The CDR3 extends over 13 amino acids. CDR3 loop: CASRSYKATEAFF. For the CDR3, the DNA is TGTGCCAGCAGATCCTACAAGGCCACTGAAGCTTTCTTT.

The CDR3 nucleotides read TGTGCCAGCAGCTCCCTCCGGGACAGGGAGAGAGAGACCCAGTACTTC. Its protein is CASSSLRDRERETQYF. The gene calls are TRBV11-2 and TRBJ2-5; 9 bases are a match to TRBD1. This CDR3 region has 16 residues. The germline V gene has CDR1 SGHAT and CDR2 FQNNGV. The ends lost 4 bases at V and 4 bases at J; junction bases unmatched: 10.

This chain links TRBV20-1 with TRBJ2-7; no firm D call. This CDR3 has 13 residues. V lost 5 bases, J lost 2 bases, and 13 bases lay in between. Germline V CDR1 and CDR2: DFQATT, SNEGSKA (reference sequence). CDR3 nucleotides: TGCAGTGCTCTGACGGACCTGACCTACGAGCAGTACTTC. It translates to CSALTDLTYEQYF.

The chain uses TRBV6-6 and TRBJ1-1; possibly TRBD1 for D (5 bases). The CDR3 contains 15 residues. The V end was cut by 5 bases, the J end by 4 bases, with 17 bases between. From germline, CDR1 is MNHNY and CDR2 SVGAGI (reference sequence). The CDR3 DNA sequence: TGTGCCAGCAGTATAGACAGAGAGCCAAGCACTGAAGCTTTCTTT. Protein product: CASSIDREPSTEAFF.

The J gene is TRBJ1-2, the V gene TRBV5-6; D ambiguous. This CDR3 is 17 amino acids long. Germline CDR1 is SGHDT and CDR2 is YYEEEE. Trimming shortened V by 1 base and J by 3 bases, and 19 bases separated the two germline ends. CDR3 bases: TGTGCCAGCAGCTTGCCAGGCGTGCCGCAGAGGGACTATGGCTACACCTTC. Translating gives CASSLPGVPQRDYGYTF.